This TCR beta chain was sequenced in a study of blood T cell repertoires in COVID-19 (dated by TCRdb to 2019 to 2021). Broadly, across the study: Collaborator samples came from the United States, Italy and Spain and covered acute and convalescent phases of COVID-19. The material from the prospective study consisted of cDNA or gDNA derived from T cells, B-cell-depleted T cells, or PBMCs. The dataset comprised deeply sampled blood TCRbeta repertoires from subjects exposed to, actively infected with, or recovered from COVID-19. A freely available public database, intended as a resource for researchers studying the immune response to SARS-CoV-2, is where the repertoires were released. Samples were obtained from the ongoing ImmuneRACE study (first 160 participants) and from over 1,000 subjects provided by 6 global collaborators. Nearly every sample came with metadata listing a de-identified subject ID, COVID-19 status, age in years and sex. HLA class I and class II types, where available, came from metadata supplied by the sample provider rather than from assay-based typing.

Collaborating institutions collected whole blood in K2EDTA tubes following their own protocols. For TCRbeta analysis, collaborators shipped samples as frozen whole blood, isolated PBMCs, or DNA extracted from either of those sample types. Comments on this clone: Its recognized antigen is unknown. Base qualities are not recorded, but no much larger clone differs from it by a single base.

The germline V end is reduced by 7 bases and the J end by 9 bases; junction bases left unmatched: 10. Including the terminal cysteine and phenylalanine, the CDR3 comprises 14 residues. Just the 42-base CDR3 DNA is kept, in frame starting at base 1. As encoded in the germline V gene, CDR1 is MNHEY while CDR2 is SVGAGI. Results the study describes overall, beyond this receptor: The amount of clinical and demographic metadata varied by source and participant and was provided uncurated.

TCRbeta CDR3 regions were amplified from genomic DNA using the immunoSEQ Assay, a bias-controlled multiplex PCR. On the study's bioinformatics: The number of nucleated cells in each sample was estimated from the amplification of reference gene primers within the assay. Sequence reads were collapsed and filtered to measure the absolute abundance of every unique TCRbeta CDR3 rearrangement. Productive Simpson clonality was computed per sample as the square root of Simpson's diversity index over productive rearrangements. TCRdb re-hosts the immuneACCESS table, in-frame sequences only. Its copies lack some clones; in the studies checked, an unresolved V gene accounts for under half of them, and the cause for the rest is not known. V, J and clone size are those of that table, while D and trimming were read from the DNA. The sample table holds roughly 100,000 clones, of which approximately 80% were seen once. The ten most abundant clones make up around 4.8% of the sample.

Sequenced input: peripheral blood. The TCR sequence derives from a man in his 60s with acute or convalescent COVID-19. The chain is encoded by TRBV6-5 joined to TRBJ2-1, with 9 bases aligning to TRBD2. In nucleotides, the sequence is TGTGCCAGCAAGCGCGGGAGGGTACGCAGTGAGCAGTTCTTC. Translated, it gives CASKRGRVRSEQFF.